A selection of T cell receptor beta chains follows, all from one sample in a study of blood T cell repertoires in COVID-19. Sequencing used immunoSEQ multiplex PCR; TCRdb keeps in-frame clones, though not all of them. This table has 150,000 to 200,000 clones, 88% appearing once. The sequenced sample consisted of PBMCs or T cells enriched from blood (not recorded which). The receptor source for this set is a woman younger than 30 who had recovered from COVID-19. The CDR3 runs from the conserved cysteine through the conserved F or W. Each record gives: CDR3 protein, CDR3 DNA, J gene, D gene, clone size, V gene. A D gene is named only where the DNA matches it firmly. Some rows have no size entry. The others give once, few or many, or a class for an expanded clone.

cdr3_aa: CASSNGGAGSSPLHF; cdr3_nt: TGTGCCAGCAGCAACGGGGGGGCAGGGAGTTCACCCCTCCACTTT; j_call: TRBJ1-6; d_call: -; clone_size: few; v_call: TRBV6-5
cdr3_aa: CASSSGGRNTEAFF; cdr3_nt: TGTGCCAGCAGTTCAGGGGGACGGAACACTGAAGCTTTCTTT; j_call: TRBJ1-1; d_call: TRBD1; clone_size: once; v_call: TRBV28
cdr3_aa: CASSVGRGGDTDTQYF; cdr3_nt: TGTGCCAGCAGCGTAGGTCGGGGGGGGGACACAGATACGCAGTATTTT; j_call: TRBJ2-3; d_call: TRBD2; clone_size: -; v_call: TRBV9
cdr3_aa: CASSIGPRGQPQHF; cdr3_nt: TGTGCCAGTAGTATCGGCCCTAGGGGTCAGCCCCAGCATTTT; j_call: TRBJ1-5; d_call: -; clone_size: once; v_call: TRBV19
cdr3_aa: CASSLGRARGNTDTQYF; cdr3_nt: TGTGCCAGCAGCTTGGGTCGTGCCCGGGGAAACACAGATACGCAGTATTTT; j_call: TRBJ2-3; d_call: -; clone_size: -; v_call: TRBV7-3
cdr3_aa: CASSLAGANEKLFF; cdr3_nt: TGTGCCAGCAGTTTAGCCGGGGCTAATGAAAAACTGTTTTTT; j_call: TRBJ1-4; d_call: -; clone_size: -; v_call: TRBV28
cdr3_aa: CASRDPWTGAKMLFTYEQYF; cdr3_nt: TGTGCCAGCAGAGACCCATGGACAGGGGCCAAAATGCTATTCACCTACGAGCAGTACTTC; j_call: TRBJ2-7; d_call: TRBD1; clone_size: once; v_call: TRBV6-4
cdr3_aa: CASSPGTGGTTNEKLFF; cdr3_nt: TGTGCCAGTAGTCCAGGGACAGGGGGCACGACTAATGAAAAACTGTTTTTT; j_call: TRBJ1-4; d_call: TRBD1; clone_size: once; v_call: TRBV19
cdr3_aa: CASLAEDTEAFF; cdr3_nt: TGTGCCAGCTTAGCTGAGGACACTGAAGCTTTCTTT; j_call: TRBJ1-1; d_call: -; clone_size: -; v_call: TRBV18
cdr3_aa: CASSWTGAYGYTF; cdr3_nt: TGTGCCAGCAGTTGGACAGGGGCCTATGGCTACACCTTC; j_call: TRBJ1-2; d_call: TRBD1; clone_size: -; v_call: TRBV28
cdr3_aa: CSVEDRTASYEQYF; cdr3_nt: TGCAGCGTTGAAGATCGAACAGCCTCCTACGAGCAGTACTTC; j_call: TRBJ2-7; d_call: -; clone_size: -; v_call: TRBV29-1
cdr3_aa: CASSQEGAGGPVNEQFF; cdr3_nt: TGTGCCAGCAGCCAAGAAGGCGCGGGAGGGCCCGTCAATGAGCAGTTCTTC; j_call: TRBJ2-1; d_call: TRBD2; clone_size: -; v_call: TRBV4-2
cdr3_aa: CASSLGLSGTDTQYF; cdr3_nt: TGTGCCAGCAGCTTGGGGCTCAGCGGCACAGATACGCAGTATTTT; j_call: TRBJ2-3; d_call: -; clone_size: -; v_call: TRBV5-4
cdr3_aa: CAGEELLLYGYTF; cdr3_nt: TGTGCCGGAGAGGAACTACTCCTCTATGGCTACACCTTC; j_call: TRBJ1-2; d_call: -; clone_size: -; v_call: TRBV2
cdr3_aa: CASSLRAGGALYEQYF; cdr3_nt: TGTGCCAGCAGTTTACGTGCGGGAGGGGCCCTCTACGAGCAGTACTTC; j_call: TRBJ2-7; d_call: TRBD2; clone_size: -; v_call: TRBV27
cdr3_aa: CASSLADSRDEAFF; cdr3_nt: TGTGCCAGCAGCTTGGCGGACAGTCGAGATGAAGCTTTCTTT; j_call: TRBJ1-1; d_call: -; clone_size: -; v_call: TRBV5-4
cdr3_aa: CASRRTSGSLSSYNEQFF; cdr3_nt: TGTGCCAGCAGGAGAACTAGCGGGAGTCTAAGCTCCTACAATGAGCAGTTCTTC; j_call: TRBJ2-1; d_call: TRBD2; clone_size: -; v_call: TRBV7-2
cdr3_aa: CASSLTGENSPLHF; cdr3_nt: TGTGCCAGCAGCCTCACAGGGGAAAATTCACCCCTCCACTTT; j_call: TRBJ1-6; d_call: TRBD1; clone_size: -; v_call: TRBV9
cdr3_aa: CSVEESPGNTEAFF; cdr3_nt: TGCAGCGTTGAGGAATCTCCGGGGAACACTGAAGCTTTCTTT; j_call: TRBJ1-1; d_call: -; clone_size: -; v_call: TRBV29-1
cdr3_aa: CASSLGLAGGNQETQYF; cdr3_nt: TGCGCCAGCAGCCTGGGACTAGCGGGGGGAAACCAAGAGACCCAGTACTTC; j_call: TRBJ2-5; d_call: TRBD2; clone_size: -; v_call: TRBV4-1
cdr3_aa: CATTGQGREKLFF; cdr3_nt: TGTGCCACCACCGGACAGGGAAGGGAAAAACTGTTTTTT; j_call: TRBJ1-4; d_call: TRBD1; clone_size: -; v_call: TRBV19
cdr3_aa: CASSEGTGTGETQYF; cdr3_nt: TGTGCCAGCAGTGAGGGGACAGGGACGGGAGAGACCCAGTACTTC; j_call: TRBJ2-5; d_call: TRBD1; clone_size: -; v_call: TRBV6-1
cdr3_aa: CASSRTRVGNSPLHF; cdr3_nt: TGTGCCAGCAGTCGGACACGGGTGGGGAATTCACCCCTCCACTTT; j_call: TRBJ1-6; d_call: -; clone_size: -; v_call: TRBV6-5
cdr3_aa: CASSFSTGMNTEAFF; cdr3_nt: TGCGCCAGCAGCTTCTCGACAGGGATGAACACTGAAGCTTTCTTT; j_call: TRBJ1-1; d_call: TRBD1; clone_size: once; v_call: TRBV5-1
cdr3_aa: CASSVVALGVGTGELFF; cdr3_nt: TGTGCCAGCAGCGTAGTAGCCCTAGGGGTGGGCACCGGGGAGCTGTTTTTT; j_call: TRBJ2-2; d_call: -; clone_size: -; v_call: TRBV9
cdr3_aa: CATSGAGYEHQETQYF; cdr3_nt: TGTGCCACCAGTGGAGCGGGGTACGAACACCAAGAGACCCAGTACTTC; j_call: TRBJ2-5; d_call: TRBD2; clone_size: -; v_call: TRBV24-1
cdr3_aa: CASRKQVDEKLFF; cdr3_nt: TGTGCCAGCAGGAAACAGGTGGATGAAAAACTGTTTTTT; j_call: TRBJ1-4; d_call: -; clone_size: once; v_call: TRBV27
cdr3_aa: CAWRQGAVTGELFF; cdr3_nt: TGTGCCTGGCGACAGGGGGCCGTCACCGGGGAGCTGTTTTTT; j_call: TRBJ2-2; d_call: TRBD1; clone_size: -; v_call: TRBV30
cdr3_aa: CASSRQGVIQPQHF; cdr3_nt: TGTGCCAGCAGTCGACAGGGGGTAATTCAGCCCCAGCATTTT; j_call: TRBJ1-5; d_call: TRBD1; clone_size: -; v_call: TRBV7-9
cdr3_aa: CASSIGRANYGYTF; cdr3_nt: TGTGCCAGTAGTATCGGGCGGGCCAACTATGGCTACACCTTC; j_call: TRBJ1-2; d_call: -; clone_size: -; v_call: TRBV19
cdr3_aa: CASSIVGDTEQYF; cdr3_nt: TGTGCCAGTAGTATTGTTGGCGACACCGAGCAGTACTTC; j_call: TRBJ2-7; d_call: -; clone_size: once; v_call: TRBV19
cdr3_aa: CSVEDQGWKETQYF; cdr3_nt: TGCAGCGTTGAAGATCAGGGGTGGAAAGAGACCCAGTACTTC; j_call: TRBJ2-5; d_call: -; clone_size: -; v_call: TRBV29-1
cdr3_aa: CASSLAVDSYQPQHF; cdr3_nt: TGTGCCAGCAGCTTAGCGGTGGACAGCTATCAGCCCCAGCATTTT; j_call: TRBJ1-5; d_call: -; clone_size: -; v_call: TRBV7-2
cdr3_aa: CASSEGGGELFF; cdr3_nt: TGTGCCAGCAGTGAAGGCGGCGGGGAGCTGTTTTTT; j_call: TRBJ2-2; d_call: -; clone_size: -; v_call: TRBV28
cdr3_aa: CASSRPGTGSPGELFF; cdr3_nt: TGTGCCAGTAGCCGACCCGGGACAGGGTCCCCCGGGGAGCTGTTTTTT; j_call: TRBJ2-2; d_call: TRBD1; clone_size: once; v_call: TRBV19
cdr3_aa: CASTTGTASHEQYF; cdr3_nt: TGTGCCAGCACCACCGGGACAGCATCCCACGAGCAGTACTTC; j_call: TRBJ2-7; d_call: TRBD1; clone_size: -; v_call: TRBV2
cdr3_aa: CASSSQRGGYNEQFF; cdr3_nt: TGTGCCAGCAGTTCCCAGCGGGGGGGGTACAATGAGCAGTTCTTC; j_call: TRBJ2-1; d_call: TRBD2; clone_size: -; v_call: TRBV28
cdr3_aa: CASEEDTEAFF; cdr3_nt: TGTGCCAGCGAGGAGGACACTGAAGCTTTCTTT; j_call: TRBJ1-1; d_call: -; clone_size: once; v_call: TRBV6-6
cdr3_aa: CASSPYGGTGTRSEAFF; cdr3_nt: TGTGCCAGCAGTCCCTATGGGGGAACCGGGACAAGGTCTGAAGCTTTCTTT; j_call: TRBJ1-1; d_call: -; clone_size: -; v_call: TRBV28
cdr3_aa: CASSLAQAYEQYF; cdr3_nt: TGTGCCAGCAGCTTGGCTCAGGCCTACGAGCAGTACTTC; j_call: TRBJ2-7; d_call: -; clone_size: few; v_call: TRBV5-6
cdr3_aa: CASTRGNEQFF; cdr3_nt: TGTGCCAGCACAAGGGGCAATGAGCAGTTCTTC; j_call: TRBJ2-1; d_call: -; clone_size: -; v_call: TRBV25-1
cdr3_aa: CASRRDRGMNTEAFF; cdr3_nt: TGTGCCAGCAGACGGGACAGGGGGATGAACACTGAAGCTTTCTTT; j_call: TRBJ1-1; d_call: TRBD1; clone_size: -; v_call: TRBV6-5
cdr3_aa: CASSEADRNYGYTF; cdr3_nt: TGTGCCAGCAGTGAGGCAGACAGGAACTATGGCTACACCTTC; j_call: TRBJ1-2; d_call: -; clone_size: -; v_call: TRBV6-1
cdr3_aa: CSVQRADNEQFF; cdr3_nt: TGCAGCGTCCAGAGGGCGGACAATGAGCAGTTCTTC; j_call: TRBJ2-1; d_call: -; clone_size: -; v_call: TRBV29-1
cdr3_aa: CASSFTGIGTQYF; cdr3_nt: TGTGCCAGCAGTTTCACGGGGATAGGGACCCAGTACTTC; j_call: TRBJ2-5; d_call: -; clone_size: -; v_call: TRBV28
cdr3_aa: CASSATSGSYEQYF; cdr3_nt: TGTGCCAGCAGCGCGACTAGCGGGAGCTACGAGCAGTACTTC; j_call: TRBJ2-7; d_call: TRBD2; clone_size: -; v_call: TRBV28
cdr3_aa: CASSGQGGYNEQFF; cdr3_nt: TGCGCCAGCAGTGGACAGGGGGGCTACAATGAGCAGTTCTTC; j_call: TRBJ2-1; d_call: TRBD1; clone_size: -; v_call: TRBV10-2
cdr3_aa: CSVEWDFRFSYNEQFF; cdr3_nt: TGCAGCGTTGAATGGGACTTTAGATTCTCCTACAATGAGCAGTTCTTC; j_call: TRBJ2-1; d_call: -; clone_size: -; v_call: TRBV29-1